One T cell receptor (beta chain) is described in this entry. Its antigen is not known. The PCR ran on 60 Vbeta and 13 Jbeta primers. TCRdb's copy holds only in-frame clones and misses some; the assay was immunoSEQ multiplex PCR. Of more than 200,000 clones listed, approximately 80% were seen once; the top ten hold 0.22%. The data stem from a study of cytomegalovirus exposure and HLA in healthy donors. Study-level points and caveats: HLA allele associations emerged for roughly 17,000 TCR beta sequences in a later analysis, at 0.05 false discovery rate.

V dropped 6 bases and J dropped 7; count of bases not matched to a gene: 5. The CDR3 length is 13 residues. Germline CDR1 MNHEY, CDR2 SMNVEV (reference sequence). The TCR was taken from a girl aged 2 to 10 in good health and CMV-seronegative. The sample consisted of PBMCs. V gene TRBV27 combines with J gene TRBJ1-2, with 10 bases matching TRBD1. The CDR3 protein is CASRLTGGSGYTF. CDR3 sequence (DNA): TGTGCCAGCAGACTGACAGGGGGCAGTGGCTACACCTTC.